Listed below are T cell receptor beta chains from one sample, sequenced in a study of radiotherapy plus CTLA-4 blockade in lung cancer. Profiled with immunoSEQ multiplex PCR; TCRdb holds only in-frame clones, not every one. The sample holds 80,000 to 95,000 clones; about four fifths are singletons and the top ten take roughly a quarter. This material consisted of peripheral blood, taken from a patient treated with radiotherapy plus ipilimumab. These receptors all come from a human donor with non-small cell lung cancer that progressed on radiotherapy plus ipilimumab. Both conserved end residues are part of each CDR3. The order of the fields is J gene, clone size, V gene, D gene, CDR3 protein, CDR3 DNA. D genes are given only for firm matches. A row's size may be missing; if present it is once, few, many or a size class.

j_gene: TRBJ2-1; abundance: -; v_gene: TRBV5-6; d_gene: -; CDR3aa: CASSFFGGGNEQFF; CDR3nt: TGTGCCAGCAGCTTTTTCGGGGGAGGCAATGAGCAGTTCTTC
j_gene: TRBJ2-7; abundance: -; v_gene: TRBV28; d_gene: -; CDR3aa: CASSWTGARDFYEQYF; CDR3nt: TGTGCCAGCAGCTGGACTGGGGCCAGGGACTTTTACGAGCAGTACTTC
j_gene: TRBJ2-1; abundance: -; v_gene: TRBV4-2; d_gene: -; CDR3aa: CASSQEGDRYNEQFF; CDR3nt: TGTGCCAGCAGCCAAGAGGGAGACAGATACAATGAGCAGTTCTTC
j_gene: TRBJ1-5; abundance: few; v_gene: TRBV19; d_gene: TRBD1; CDR3aa: CASSAGQVSNQPQHF; CDR3nt: TGTGCCAGTAGTGCCGGACAGGTTAGCAATCAGCCCCAGCATTTT
j_gene: TRBJ2-1; abundance: -; v_gene: TRBV1; d_gene: -; CDR3aa: CTSSQEGPGGLYEQFF; CDR3nt: TGCACCAGCAGCCAAGAGGGGCCAGGGGGATTATATGAGCAGTTCTTC
j_gene: TRBJ1-4; abundance: -; v_gene: TRBV19; d_gene: -; CDR3aa: CASELGRLAGEKLFF; CDR3nt: TGTGCCAGCGAACTCGGCAGGCTGGCAGGCGAAAAACTGTTTTTT
j_gene: TRBJ1-1; abundance: -; v_gene: TRBV5-4; d_gene: TRBD1; CDR3aa: CASSGQDTEAFF; CDR3nt: TGTGCCAGCAGCGGACAGGACACTGAAGCTTTCTTT
j_gene: TRBJ1-4; abundance: -; v_gene: TRBV7-9; d_gene: TRBD1; CDR3aa: CASSESRGPNEKLFF; CDR3nt: TGTGCCAGCAGCGAGAGCAGGGGGCCTAATGAAAAACTGTTTTTT
j_gene: TRBJ2-3; abundance: -; v_gene: TRBV29-1; d_gene: -; CDR3aa: CSVEHRPEGDTQYF; CDR3nt: TGCAGCGTTGAACACCGACCCGAGGGAGATACGCAGTATTTT
j_gene: TRBJ2-2; abundance: -; v_gene: TRBV6-5; d_gene: -; CDR3aa: CAIRTTNTGELFF; CDR3nt: TGTGCCATTCGGACTACCAACACCGGGGAGCTGTTTTTT
j_gene: TRBJ1-5; abundance: -; v_gene: TRBV7-2; d_gene: -; CDR3aa: CASSPGWVEQPQHF; CDR3nt: TGTGCCAGCAGCCCGGGGTGGGTAGAACAGCCCCAGCATTTT
j_gene: TRBJ2-3; abundance: -; v_gene: TRBV18; d_gene: TRBD1; CDR3aa: CASSRRDRITDTQYF; CDR3nt: TGTGCCAGCTCACGCCGGGACAGGATAACAGATACGCAGTATTTT
j_gene: TRBJ1-1; abundance: once; v_gene: TRBV7-9; d_gene: -; CDR3aa: CASSLISPGSEAFF; CDR3nt: TGTGCCAGCAGCTTAATTAGTCCTGGCAGTGAAGCTTTCTTT
j_gene: TRBJ2-2; abundance: once; v_gene: TRBV29-1; d_gene: TRBD2; CDR3aa: CSVLLAGDNTGELFF; CDR3nt: TGCAGCGTGCTACTAGCGGGGGATAACACCGGGGAGCTGTTTTTT
j_gene: TRBJ1-3; abundance: -; v_gene: TRBV5-1; d_gene: -; CDR3aa: CASSLASSGNTIYF; CDR3nt: TGCGCCAGCAGCCTCGCAAGCTCTGGAAACACCATATATTTT
j_gene: TRBJ2-1; abundance: -; v_gene: TRBV5-1; d_gene: TRBD2; CDR3aa: CASSPTSVLYNEQFF; CDR3nt: TGCGCCAGCAGCCCGACTAGCGTGTTATACAATGAGCAGTTCTTC
j_gene: TRBJ2-7; abundance: -; v_gene: TRBV6-1; d_gene: -; CDR3aa: CASSETGGQGEQYF; CDR3nt: TGTGCCAGCAGTGAAACCGGGGGGCAGGGCGAGCAGTACTTC
j_gene: TRBJ2-7; abundance: -; v_gene: TRBV7-6; d_gene: TRBD2; CDR3aa: CASSSGTSGYEQYF; CDR3nt: TGTGCCAGCAGCTCCGGGACTAGCGGTTACGAGCAGTACTTC
j_gene: TRBJ2-3; abundance: -; v_gene: TRBV5-1; d_gene: -; CDR3aa: CASSSGADTQYF; CDR3nt: TGCGCCAGCAGTTCCGGTGCAGATACGCAGTATTTT
j_gene: TRBJ2-2; abundance: -; v_gene: TRBV12-5; d_gene: -; CDR3aa: CASGLVPQPTGELFF; CDR3nt: TGTGCTAGTGGTTTAGTACCACAACCCACCGGGGAGCTGTTTTTT
j_gene: TRBJ1-2; abundance: -; v_gene: TRBV6-5; d_gene: -; CDR3aa: CASSYSPRTPNYGYTF; CDR3nt: TGTGCCAGCAGTTACTCCCCCCGGACACCCAACTATGGCTACACCTTC
j_gene: TRBJ2-3; abundance: -; v_gene: TRBV28; d_gene: -; CDR3aa: CASSLLGPYTDTQYF; CDR3nt: TGTGCCAGCAGTTTATTGGGCCCCTACACAGATACGCAGTATTTT
j_gene: TRBJ2-7; abundance: -; v_gene: TRBV27; d_gene: TRBD2; CDR3aa: CASSLNVGLALPYEQYF; CDR3nt: TGTGCCAGCAGTTTAAATGTTGGACTAGCTCTGCCCTACGAGCAGTACTTC
j_gene: TRBJ2-5; abundance: -; v_gene: TRBV5-1; d_gene: -; CDR3aa: CASSDTPGSQETQYF; CDR3nt: TGCGCCAGCAGCGATACACCGGGCAGCCAAGAGACCCAGTACTTC
j_gene: TRBJ2-7; abundance: -; v_gene: TRBV5-8; d_gene: TRBD2; CDR3aa: CASSSAGTSGSLYEQYF; CDR3nt: TGTGCCAGCAGCTCCGCCGGGACTAGCGGGAGTCTTTACGAGCAGTACTTC
j_gene: TRBJ1-2; abundance: -; v_gene: TRBV19; d_gene: TRBD1; CDR3aa: CASSLTDRGHGYTF; CDR3nt: TGTGCCAGTAGTCTCACAGACAGGGGGCATGGCTACACCTTC